Sequencing of this T cell receptor (beta chain) was carried out in a study of beta chain features in type 1 diabetes. Sequencing targeted expressed TCRB transcripts, as all isolated RNA had been reverse transcribed. Generated by immunoSEQ multiplex PCR, the TCRdb table keeps only in-frame clones and is missing some. The table lists 600,000 to 650,000 clones, roughly a sixth of them singletons, with approximately 0.087% in the top ten. Notes on this clone: The antigen is unknown.

Germline V gene lookup returns CDR1 MGHRA and CDR2 YSYEKL. V was clipped by 4 bases and J by 3 bases, with 18 bases between them. The CDR3 is 16 amino acids. Study-level findings and limits: Fewer insertions but more deletions were seen at VDJ junctions in type 1 diabetes patients. Patients and controls would share equally any PCR tilt toward shorter templates. Shortening that was moderate but significant affected the TCRB CDR3s of Type 1 diabetes patients in all four CD4+ subsets.

This sequence joins TRBV4-1 and TRBJ1-1; D remains unclear. Sequencing was performed on naive CD4+ T cells from blood. This receptor was taken from a young man in good health. The CDR3 spells CASSLRQQLSDTEAFF. The CDR3 nucleotides read TGCGCCAGCAGCCTCAGGCAGCAGTTATCTGACACTGAAGCTTTCTTT.